Listed here are 19 T cell receptor beta chains from one sample, sequenced in a study of T cells in Graves' hyperthyroidism and ophthalmopathy. TCR beta CDR3 regions were amplified from RNA. HTBI primers drove first-round RT-PCR of the TCR CDR3. TCRdb analysed the multiplex PCR reads with MiXCR anew, one entry per CDR3 protein. The repertoire holds about 350,000 distinct CDR3 sequences, approximately 20% seen once, with 3% to 4% in the top ten. The sequenced material came from blood. All receptors come from a woman aged 18 to 35 with Graves' hyperthyroidism.

This clonotype has a count of ten or more. The chain uses TRBV28 and TRBJ2-2, with TRBD2 matching 7 bases. V was clipped by 8 bases and J by 5 bases; unmatched bases: 14. The CDR3 has 16 amino acids. Germline CDR1 and CDR2: MDHEN and SYDVKM. The CDR3 here is CASHRNGMRGTGELFF. The CDR3 DNA reads TGTGCCAGCCATCGAAACGGCATGCGGGGGACCGGGGAGCTGTTTTTT.

This clonotype occurred many times. This chain links TRBV7-8 with TRBJ1-2, with 7 nucleotides matching TRBD1. CDR3 length: 15 amino acids. The ends lost 1 base at V and 3 bases at J; junction bases unmatched: 5. Germline V gene data show CDR1 as SGHVS and CDR2 as FQNEAQ. CDR3 sequence (DNA): TGTGCCAGCAGCTTAGGCCAGGGGGTTGACTATGGCTACACCTTC. This gives the protein CASSLGQGVDYGYTF.

This chain joins TRBV18 and TRBJ2-1, with TRBD1 identical over 12 bases. V was clipped by 3 bases and J by 6 bases; unmatched bases: 9. In germline, CDR1 is KGHSH, CDR2 LQKENI. The CDR3 runs to 17 residues. In DNA, the CDR3 is TGTGCCAGCTCACCCCGGGGACAGGGGGCGAATTCCAATGAGCAGTTCTTC. It yields the protein CASSPRGQGANSNEQFF.

The sample holds a few counts of this clonotype. The rearrangement uses TRBV20-1 and TRBJ2-2, with a weak D call TRBD2 (6 bases). There are 17 residues in the CDR3. V gave up 1 base and J gave up 2 bases, with 17 bases separating them. Germline-derived CDR1 and CDR2 are DFQATT and SNEGSKA (reference sequence). The CDR3 spells CSARVGRLEKNTGELFF. CDR3 nucleotides: TGCAGTGCTAGAGTGGGGCGACTAGAAAAAAACACCGGGGAGCTGTTTTTT.

This clonotype was counted a few times. This chain uses TRBV14 with TRBJ2-2, with 7 positions matching TRBD1. V shed 2 bases and J 7 bases; nucleotides not matched to a gene: 4. Germline V gene lookup returns CDR1 SGHDN and CDR2 FVKESK. This CDR3 spans 14 amino acids. Here the CDR3 DNA reads TGTGCCAGCAGCCAACGTACAGGGGTCGGGGAGCTGTTTTTT. Translated, it gives CASSQRTGVGELFF. Looking up the rest from reference TRBV14 and TRBJ2-2 gives the full variable domain: EAGVTQFPSHSVIEKGQTVTLRCDPISGHDNLYWYRRVMGKEIKFLLHFVKESKQDESGMPNNRFLAERTGGTYSTLKVQPAELEDSGVYFCASSQRTGVGELFFGEGSRLTVL.

V usage is TRBV10-3 and J usage is TRBJ2-7; 7 bases agree with TRBD1. CDR1 is ENHRY, CDR2 SYGVKD, per germline. CDR3 length equals 12 residues. The trim removed 1 base at V and 6 bases at J, leaving 0 bases unmatched. CDR3 in amino acids: CAISEWDSEQYF. CDR3 nucleotide sequence: TGTGCCATCAGTGAGTGGGACAGCGAGCAGTACTTC.

This clonotype was seen many times. CDR3 sequence: CASGGGQRGDEQYF. The CDR3 DNA sequence: TGTGCCAGCGGGGGAGGACAGAGAGGGGACGAGCAGTACTTC. The rearrangement joins TRBV11-2 to TRBJ2-7; D tentatively fits TRBD1 or TRBD2 (6 bases each). V lost 8 bases and J 5 bases, leaving 19 bases between the germline ends. The CDR3 contains 14 residues. From germline, CDR1 is SGHAT and CDR2 FQNNGV.

The table lists this clonotype with a few counts. The chain recombines TRBV27 with TRBJ1-2; possibly TRBD1 for D (5 bases). V lost 5 bases, J lost 3 bases, and 13 bases lay in between. This CDR3 region has 14 residues. The V gene's germline CDR1 is MNHEY and CDR2 SMNVEV (reference sequence). CDR3 loop: CASSPRGMDYGYTF. In DNA form, the CDR3 reads TGTGCCAGCAGTCCAAGGGGAATGGACTATGGCTACACCTTC.

V gene TRBV6-5 combines with J gene TRBJ2-7; D is unclear. V was trimmed by 2 bases and J by 2 bases, leaving 13 bases between them. The germline CDR1 and CDR2 sequences are MNHEY and SVGAGI. This CDR3 has 15 residues. CDR3 nucleotides: TGTGCCAGCAGTTACGCCGGGCAGGCCGCCTACGAGCAGTACTTC. It encodes CASSYAGQAAYEQYF.

This clonotype was counted many times. The chain links TRBV27 to TRBJ1-1; possibly TRBD1 for D (5 bases). The germline V gene has CDR1 MNHEY and CDR2 SMNVEV (reference sequence). The ends were cut back, 4 bases at V and 0 bases at J, with 9 bases in the middle. The CDR3 contains 14 residues. DNA for the CDR3: TGTGCCAGCAGTTGGACACTCATGAACACTGAAGCTTTCTTT. Its protein is CASSWTLMNTEAFF.

This clonotype appeared many times. This sequence joins TRBV12-3 or TRBV12-4 and TRBJ1-3; no definite D call. V shed 0 bases and J shed 0 bases, with 12 bases lying between them. The CDR3 contains 17 residues. Written as DNA, the CDR3 is TGTGCCAGCAGTTTAGCGGGCTTCCCGGCCTCTGGAAACACCATATATTTT. It specifies CASSLAGFPASGNTIYF.

This clonotype occurred many times. The V and J genes are TRBV12-3 or TRBV12-4 and TRBJ1-2; D uncertain. CDR3 length equals 13 residues. V dropped 3 bases and J dropped 1 base, with 6 bases sitting between them. The CDR3 DNA follows: TGTGCCAGCAGTTTCGGACTTAACTATGGCTACACCTTC. Translating it yields CASSFGLNYGYTF.

This clonotype was detected ten times or more. The chain uses TRBV20-1 and TRBJ2-2; D could derive from TRBD1 or TRBD2 (6 bases each). Germline V CDR1 and CDR2: DFQATT, SNEGSKA (reference sequence). Trimming took off 5 bases at V and 5 bases at J, with 18 bases between the two ends. There are 15 residues in the CDR3. CDR3 bases: TGCAGTGCTCTCCCGGGGGCGACCCTAACCGGGGAGCTGTTTTTT. Translated, it gives CSALPGATLTGELFF.

This chain joins TRBV6-1 and TRBJ2-7; D is undetermined. V dropped 6 bases and J dropped 2 bases, with 17 bases sitting between them. Germline V gene lookup returns CDR1 MNHNS and CDR2 SASEGT. The CDR3 is 15 residues long. The CDR3 nucleotides read TGTGCCAGCAGCAGCAGAAGAGAGACGACCTACGAGCAGTACTTC. Residues: CASSSRRETTYEQYF.

This clonotype occurred many times. This sequence joins TRBV6-5 and TRBJ2-5; 9 bases match TRBD2. Per germline, CDR1 MNHEY and CDR2 SVGAGI. The CDR3 is 15 residues long. The trim removed 2 bases at V and 4 bases at J, leaving 5 bases unmatched. CDR3: CASSYGAGGPETQYF. DNA of the CDR3: TGTGCCAGCAGTTACGGGGCGGGGGGGCCAGAGACCCAGTACTTC.

The chain carries TRBV27 and TRBJ1-5; 7 bases align to TRBD1. V lost 6 bases to trimming and J lost 2 bases; unmatched junction nucleotides: 7. Looked up from germline, CDR1 is MNHEY and CDR2 is SMNVEV (reference sequence). This CDR3 contains 15 residues. CDR3 in DNA: TGTGCCAGCAGAAGTCAGGGGGAGGGCAATCAGCCCCAGCATTTT. Encoded protein: CASRSQGEGNQPQHF.

This clonotype occurred many times. The chain uses TRBV28 and TRBJ2-5, with TRBD2 matching 14 bases. J lost 7 bases, V lost 7 bases, and 8 bases had no gene match. The CDR3 loop spans 15 amino acids. Germline CDR1 reads MDHEN; CDR2 reads SYDVKM. The CDR3 sequence: CASNRLAGGHGTQYF. CDR3 sequence (DNA): TGTGCCAGCAATCGACTAGCGGGGGGGCACGGGACCCAGTACTTC.

The sample holds many counts of this clonotype. This chain uses TRBV15 with TRBJ2-2; 8 nucleotides agree with TRBD1. The CDR3 sequence is 16 residues long. Unmatched junction bases numbered 4, after V lost 3 bases and J lost 1 base. The germline CDR1 and CDR2 sequences are LNHNV and YYDKDF (reference sequence). This chain's CDR3 is CATSRPGGQNTGELFF. The CDR3 DNA is TGTGCCACCAGCAGGCCAGGGGGCCAGAACACCGGGGAGCTGTTTTTT.

This clonotype was counted ten times or more. The CDR3 loop is CSADRGRAQPQHF. DNA of the CDR3: TGCAGTGCAGACAGGGGGCGCGCACAGCCCCAGCATTTT. The chain couples TRBV20-1 to TRBJ1-5; 10 bases agree with TRBD1. Looked up from germline, CDR1 is DFQATT and CDR2 is SNEGSKA (reference sequence). Losses at the gene ends were 6 bases for V and 7 bases for J; bases not matched to a gene: 6. The CDR3 covers 13 residues.